The T cell receptor beta chain described here comes from a study of cytomegalovirus exposure and HLA in healthy donors. General observations from the study: The classifier reportedly diagnosed cytomegalovirus status with high sensitivity and specificity.

With regard to this clone: Its antigen is unidentified.

The CDR3 totals 15 residues. Germline-derived CDR1 and CDR2 are MNHNY and SVGAGI (reference sequence). Trimming took 6 bases from V and 5 from J, leaving 17 bases between them. The PCR used 60 Vbeta and 13 Jbeta primers. Profiled with immunoSEQ multiplex PCR; TCRdb holds only in-frame clones, not every one. The table lists about 120,000 clones, 79% of them singletons. The sample was PBMCs. This sequence joins TRBV6-6 and TRBJ2-1, with a possible D match to TRBD1 (5 bases). This TCR was recovered from a man between 25 and 39 years old in good health and CMV-seropositive. CDR3 protein: CASSLTQGPHNEQFF. The CDR3 bases are TGTGCCAGCAGCCTCACCCAGGGTCCCCACAATGAGCAGTTCTTC.